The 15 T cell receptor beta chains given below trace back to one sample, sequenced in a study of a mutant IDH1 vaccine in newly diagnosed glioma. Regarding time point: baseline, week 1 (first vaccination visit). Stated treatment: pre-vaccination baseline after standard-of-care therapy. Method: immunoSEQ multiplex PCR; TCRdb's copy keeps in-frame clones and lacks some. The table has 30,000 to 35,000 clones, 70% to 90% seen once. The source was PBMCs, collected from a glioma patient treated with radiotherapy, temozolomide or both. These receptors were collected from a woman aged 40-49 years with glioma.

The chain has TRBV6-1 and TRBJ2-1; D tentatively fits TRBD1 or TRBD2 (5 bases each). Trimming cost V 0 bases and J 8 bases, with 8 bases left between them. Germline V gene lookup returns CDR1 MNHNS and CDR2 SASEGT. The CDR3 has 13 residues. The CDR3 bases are TGTGCCAGCAGTGAAGCGAGGGGATATGAGCAGTTCTTC. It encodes CASSEARGYEQFF.

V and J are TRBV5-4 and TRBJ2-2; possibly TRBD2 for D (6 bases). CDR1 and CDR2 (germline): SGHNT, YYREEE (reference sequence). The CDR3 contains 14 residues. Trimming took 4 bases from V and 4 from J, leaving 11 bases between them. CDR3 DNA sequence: TGTGCCAGCAGCCCCACTAGCAGCACCGGGGAGCTGTTTTTT. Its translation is CASSPTSSTGELFF.

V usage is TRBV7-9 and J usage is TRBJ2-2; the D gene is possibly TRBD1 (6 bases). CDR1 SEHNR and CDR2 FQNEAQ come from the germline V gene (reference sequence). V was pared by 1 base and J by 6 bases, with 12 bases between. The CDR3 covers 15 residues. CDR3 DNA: TGTGCCAGCAGCTTAGTCAGGGGTGAGGCCGGGGAGCTGTTTTTT. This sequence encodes CASSLVRGEAGELFF.

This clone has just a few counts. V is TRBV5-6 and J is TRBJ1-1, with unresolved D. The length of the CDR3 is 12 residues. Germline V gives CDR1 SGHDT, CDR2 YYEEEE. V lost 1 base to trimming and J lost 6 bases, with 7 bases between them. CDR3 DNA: TGTGCCAGCAGCTTGACAGAGTCTGAAGCTTTCTTT. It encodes CASSLTESEAFF.

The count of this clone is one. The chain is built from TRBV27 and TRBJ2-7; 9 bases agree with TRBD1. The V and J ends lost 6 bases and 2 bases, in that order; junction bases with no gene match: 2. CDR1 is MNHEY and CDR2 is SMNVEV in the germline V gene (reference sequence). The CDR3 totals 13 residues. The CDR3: CASRDRGAYEQYF. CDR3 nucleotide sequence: TGTGCCAGCAGAGACAGGGGGGCCTACGAGCAGTACTTC.

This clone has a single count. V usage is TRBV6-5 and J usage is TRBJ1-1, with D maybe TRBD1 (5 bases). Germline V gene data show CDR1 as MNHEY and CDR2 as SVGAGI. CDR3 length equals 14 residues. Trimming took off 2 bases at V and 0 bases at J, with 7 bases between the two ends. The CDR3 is CASSYGGMNTEAFF. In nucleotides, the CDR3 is TGTGCCAGCAGTTACGGGGGGATGAACACTGAAGCTTTCTTT.

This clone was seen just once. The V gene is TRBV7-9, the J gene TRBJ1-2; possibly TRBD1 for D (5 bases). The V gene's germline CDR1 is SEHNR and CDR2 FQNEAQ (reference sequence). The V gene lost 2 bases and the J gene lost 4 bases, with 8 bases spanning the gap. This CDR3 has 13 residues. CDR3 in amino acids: CASSLMGGYGYTF. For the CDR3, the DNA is TGTGCCAGCAGCTTAATGGGGGGCTATGGCTACACCTTC.

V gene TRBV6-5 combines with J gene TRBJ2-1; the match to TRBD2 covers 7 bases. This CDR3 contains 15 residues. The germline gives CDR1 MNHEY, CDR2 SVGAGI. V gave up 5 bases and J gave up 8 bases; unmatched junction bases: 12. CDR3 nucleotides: TGTGCCAGCAGTCGGCCGGGACTACGGGAGGATGAGCAGTTCTTC. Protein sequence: CASSRPGLREDEQFF.

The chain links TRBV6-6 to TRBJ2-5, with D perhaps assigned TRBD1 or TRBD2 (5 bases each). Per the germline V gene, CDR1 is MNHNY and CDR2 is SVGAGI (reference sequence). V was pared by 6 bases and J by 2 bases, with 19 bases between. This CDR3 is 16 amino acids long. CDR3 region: CASSPDAGAKQETQYF. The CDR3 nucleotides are TGTGCCAGCAGCCCGGACGCCGGGGCGAAACAAGAGACCCAGTACTTC.

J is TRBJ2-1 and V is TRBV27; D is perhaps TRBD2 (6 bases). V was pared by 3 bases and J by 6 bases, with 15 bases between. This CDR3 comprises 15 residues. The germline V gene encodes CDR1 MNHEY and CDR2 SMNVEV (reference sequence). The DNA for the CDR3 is TGTGCCAGCAGTTTTTTTGGGACTGGGGTCAATGAGCAGTTCTTC. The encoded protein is CASSFFGTGVNEQFF.

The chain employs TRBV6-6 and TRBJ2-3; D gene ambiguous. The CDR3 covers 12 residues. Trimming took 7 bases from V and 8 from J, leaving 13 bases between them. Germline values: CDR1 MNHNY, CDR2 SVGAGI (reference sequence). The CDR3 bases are TGTGCCAGCAATGCACCCCCCGGTACGCAGTATTTT. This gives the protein CASNAPPGTQYF.

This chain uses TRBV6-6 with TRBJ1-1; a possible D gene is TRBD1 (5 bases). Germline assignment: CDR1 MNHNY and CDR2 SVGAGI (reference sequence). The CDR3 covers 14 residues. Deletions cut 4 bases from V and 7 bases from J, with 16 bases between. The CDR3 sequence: CASSSADSTDEAFF. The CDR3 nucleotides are TGTGCCAGCAGTTCGGCCGACAGTACGGATGAAGCTTTCTTT.

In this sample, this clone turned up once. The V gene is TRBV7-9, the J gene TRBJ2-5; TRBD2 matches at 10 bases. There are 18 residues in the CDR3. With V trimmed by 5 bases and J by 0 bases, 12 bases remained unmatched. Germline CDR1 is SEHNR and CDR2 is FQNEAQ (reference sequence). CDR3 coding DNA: TGTGCCAGCAGCCCCACACACCTAGCGGGGGAGTACCAAGAGACCCAGTACTTC. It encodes CASSPTHLAGEYQETQYF. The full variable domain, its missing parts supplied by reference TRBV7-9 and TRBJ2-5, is DTGVSQNPRHKITKRGQNVTFRCDPISEHNRLYWYRQTLGQGPEFLTYFQNEAQLEKSRLLSDRFSAERPKGSFSTLEIQRTEQGDSAMYLCASSPTHLAGEYQETQYFGPGTRLLVL.

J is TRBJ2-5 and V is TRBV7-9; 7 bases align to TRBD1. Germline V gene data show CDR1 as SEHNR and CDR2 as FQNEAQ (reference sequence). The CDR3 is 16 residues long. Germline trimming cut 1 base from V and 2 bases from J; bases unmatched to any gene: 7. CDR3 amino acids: CASSLEQGRQQETQYF. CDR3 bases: TGTGCCAGCAGCTTAGAACAGGGGAGACAACAAGAGACCCAGTACTTC.

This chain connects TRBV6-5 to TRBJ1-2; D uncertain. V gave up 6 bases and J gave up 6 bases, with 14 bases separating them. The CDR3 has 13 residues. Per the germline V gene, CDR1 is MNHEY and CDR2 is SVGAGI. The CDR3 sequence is CASRNDRSDGYTF. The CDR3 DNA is TGTGCCAGCAGGAATGATCGTTCGGATGGCTACACCTTC.